The clone carrying this T cell receptor beta chain came up a few times. The ends lost 4 bases at V and 6 bases at J; junction bases unmatched: 5. Germline CDR1 is WSHSY and CDR2 is SAAADI. The CDR3 runs to 14 residues. A second PCR, run for about 7 to 11 cycles, used a sample-barcoded 5' primer plus a J-beta primer mix. Via MiXCR, TCRdb re-called the 5' RACE reads, giving one row per CDR3 protein. The sample has more than 700,000 distinct CDR3 sequences; about half are singletons. The data stem from a study of blood T cells in healthy people across ages. The source is an elderly man in good health. The sample was blood. The chain employs TRBV10-2 and TRBJ2-3; 9 nucleotides agree with TRBD2. The CDR3 DNA follows: TGCGCCAGCAGTGTAGCGGGAGCTTCGGATACGCAGTATTTT. Translation: CASSVAGASDTQYF.